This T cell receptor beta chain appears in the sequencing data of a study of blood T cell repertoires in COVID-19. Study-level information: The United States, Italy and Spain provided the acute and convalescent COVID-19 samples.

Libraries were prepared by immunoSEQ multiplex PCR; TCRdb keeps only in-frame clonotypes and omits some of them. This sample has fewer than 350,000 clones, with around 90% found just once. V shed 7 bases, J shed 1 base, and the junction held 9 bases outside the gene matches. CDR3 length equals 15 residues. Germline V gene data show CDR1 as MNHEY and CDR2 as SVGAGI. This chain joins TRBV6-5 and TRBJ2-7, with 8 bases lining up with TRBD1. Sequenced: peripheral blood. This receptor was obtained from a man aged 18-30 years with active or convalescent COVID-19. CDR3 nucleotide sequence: TGTGCCAGCAATATGTACACAGGGGGTTCCTACGAGCAGTACTTC. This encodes CASNMYTGGSYEQYF.